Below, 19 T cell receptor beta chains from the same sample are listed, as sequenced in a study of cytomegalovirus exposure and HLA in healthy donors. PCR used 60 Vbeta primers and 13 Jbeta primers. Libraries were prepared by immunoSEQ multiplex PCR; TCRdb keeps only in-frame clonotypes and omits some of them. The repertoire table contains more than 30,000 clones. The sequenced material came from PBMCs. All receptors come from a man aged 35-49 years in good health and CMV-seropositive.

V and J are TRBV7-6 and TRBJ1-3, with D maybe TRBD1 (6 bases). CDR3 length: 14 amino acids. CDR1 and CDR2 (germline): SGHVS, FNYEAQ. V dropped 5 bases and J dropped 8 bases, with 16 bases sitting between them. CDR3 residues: CASSATGMADTIYF. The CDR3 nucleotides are TGTGCCAGCAGCGCCACAGGGATGGCGGACACCATATATTTT.

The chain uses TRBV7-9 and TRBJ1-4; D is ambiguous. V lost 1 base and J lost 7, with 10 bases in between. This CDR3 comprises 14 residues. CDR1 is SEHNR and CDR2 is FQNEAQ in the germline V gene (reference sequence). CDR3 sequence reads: CASSLGEVREKLFF. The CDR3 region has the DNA TGTGCCAGCAGCTTAGGGGAGGTTCGTGAAAAACTGTTTTTT. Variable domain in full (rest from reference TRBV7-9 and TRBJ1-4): DTGVSQNPRHKITKRGQNVTFRCDPISEHNRLYWYRQTLGQGPEFLTYFQNEAQLEKSRLLSDRFSAERPKGSFSTLEIQRTEQGDSAMYLCASSLGEVREKLFFGSGTQLSVL.

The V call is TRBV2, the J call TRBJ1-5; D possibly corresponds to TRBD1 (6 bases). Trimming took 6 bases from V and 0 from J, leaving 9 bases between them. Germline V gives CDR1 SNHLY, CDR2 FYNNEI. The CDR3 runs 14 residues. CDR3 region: CASSTGYSNQPQHF. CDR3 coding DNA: TGTGCCAGCAGCACAGGGTATAGCAATCAGCCCCAGCATTTT.

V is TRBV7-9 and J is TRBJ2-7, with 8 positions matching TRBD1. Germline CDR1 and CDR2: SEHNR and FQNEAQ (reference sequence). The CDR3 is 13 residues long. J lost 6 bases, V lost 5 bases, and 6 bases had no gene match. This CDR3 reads CASSLLQGAEQYF. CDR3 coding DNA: TGTGCCAGCAGCCTCCTCCAGGGGGCCGAGCAGTACTTC.

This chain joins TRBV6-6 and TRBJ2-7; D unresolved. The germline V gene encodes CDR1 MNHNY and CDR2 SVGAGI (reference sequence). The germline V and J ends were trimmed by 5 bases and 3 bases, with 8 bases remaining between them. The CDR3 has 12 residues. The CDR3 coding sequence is TGTGCCAGCAGTCCCCGACTCTACGAGCAGTACTTC. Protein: CASSPRLYEQYF.

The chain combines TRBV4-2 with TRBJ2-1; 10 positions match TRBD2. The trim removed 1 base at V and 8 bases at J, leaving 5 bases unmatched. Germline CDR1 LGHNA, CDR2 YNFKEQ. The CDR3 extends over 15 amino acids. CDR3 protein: CASSQAASGSYEQFF. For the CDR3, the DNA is TGTGCCAGCAGCCAAGCGGCTAGCGGGAGCTATGAGCAGTTCTTC.

The CDR3 DNA follows: TGCGCCAGCAGCTTGGGTCCTAGCTCCTACGAGCAGTACTTC. Protein sequence: CASSLGPSSYEQYF. This chain uses TRBV5-1 with TRBJ2-7; no firm D call. Germline-derived CDR1 and CDR2 are SGHRS and YFSETQ. The CDR3 loop spans 14 amino acids. V lost 0 bases, J lost 0 bases, and 7 bases lay in between.

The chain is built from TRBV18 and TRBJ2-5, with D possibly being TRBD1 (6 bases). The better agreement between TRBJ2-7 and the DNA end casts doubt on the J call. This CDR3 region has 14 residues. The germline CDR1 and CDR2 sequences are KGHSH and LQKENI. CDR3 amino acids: CASSPDSGGREQYF. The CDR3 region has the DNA TGTGCCAGCTCACCGGACAGTGGGGGACGCGAGCAGTACTTC.

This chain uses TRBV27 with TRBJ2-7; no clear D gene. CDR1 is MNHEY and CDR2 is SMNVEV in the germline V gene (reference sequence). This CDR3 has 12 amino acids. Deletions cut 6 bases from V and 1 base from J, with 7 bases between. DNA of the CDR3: TGTGCCAGCAGGAGTTTATCCTACGAGCAGTACTTC. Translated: CASRSLSYEQYF.

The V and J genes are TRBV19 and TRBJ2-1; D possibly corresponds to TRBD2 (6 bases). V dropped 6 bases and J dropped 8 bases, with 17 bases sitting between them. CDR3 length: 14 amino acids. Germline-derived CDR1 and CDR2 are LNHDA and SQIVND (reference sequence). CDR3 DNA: TGTGCCAGTAGGGGCGAACTAGCTAGACATGAGCAGTTCTTC. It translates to CASRGELARHEQFF.

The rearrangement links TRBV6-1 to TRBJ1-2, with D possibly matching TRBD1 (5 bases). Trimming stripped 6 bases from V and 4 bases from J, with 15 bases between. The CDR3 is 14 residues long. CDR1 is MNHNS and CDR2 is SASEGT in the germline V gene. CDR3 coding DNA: TGTGCCAGCAGCCCCAGCGGGGGGATCTATGGCTACACCTTC. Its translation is CASSPSGGIYGYTF.

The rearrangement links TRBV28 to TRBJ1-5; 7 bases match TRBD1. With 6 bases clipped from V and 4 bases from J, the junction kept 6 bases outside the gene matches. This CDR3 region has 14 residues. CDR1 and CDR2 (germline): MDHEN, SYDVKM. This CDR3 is CASSYRGPNQPQHF. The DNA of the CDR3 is TGTGCCAGCAGCTACAGGGGCCCAAATCAGCCCCAGCATTTT.

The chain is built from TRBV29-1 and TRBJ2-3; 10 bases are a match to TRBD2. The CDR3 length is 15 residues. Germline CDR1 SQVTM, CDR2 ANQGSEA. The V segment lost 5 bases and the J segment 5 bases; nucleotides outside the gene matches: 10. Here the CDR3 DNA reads TGCAGCGTTATCAATAGCGGGAGGTGGGAAGATACGCAGTATTTT. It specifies CSVINSGRWEDTQYF.

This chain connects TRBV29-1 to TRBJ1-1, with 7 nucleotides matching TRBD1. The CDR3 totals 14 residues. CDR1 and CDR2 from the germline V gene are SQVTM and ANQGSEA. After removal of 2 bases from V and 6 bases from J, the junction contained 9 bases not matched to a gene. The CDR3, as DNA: TGCAGCGTTGAAAGACAGGGTTGGGGGGCTGAAGCTTTCTTT. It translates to CSVERQGWGAEAFF.

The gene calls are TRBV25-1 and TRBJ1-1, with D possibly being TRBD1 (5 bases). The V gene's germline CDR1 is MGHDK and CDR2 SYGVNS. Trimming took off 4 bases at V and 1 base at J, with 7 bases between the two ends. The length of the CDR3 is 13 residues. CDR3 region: CASSVTGNTEAFF. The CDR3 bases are TGTGCCAGCAGTGTTACAGGGAACACTGAAGCTTTCTTT.

The CDR3 protein is CATSRGTPSYEQYF. DNA for the CDR3: TGTGCCACCAGCAGAGGGACACCCTCCTACGAGCAGTACTTC. The chain joins TRBV15 to TRBJ2-5; maybe TRBD1 (5 bases). The closer fit of TRBJ2-7 to the DNA end suggests the J call may be wrong. Germline-derived CDR1 and CDR2 are LNHNV and YYDKDF (reference sequence). The CDR3 is made up of 14 amino acids.

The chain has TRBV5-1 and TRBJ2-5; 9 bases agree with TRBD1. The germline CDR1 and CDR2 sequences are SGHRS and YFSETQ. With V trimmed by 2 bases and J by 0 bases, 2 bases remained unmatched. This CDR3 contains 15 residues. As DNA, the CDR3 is TGCGCCAGCAGCTTAGACAGGGGGTACCAAGAGACCCAGTACTTC. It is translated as CASSLDRGYQETQYF.

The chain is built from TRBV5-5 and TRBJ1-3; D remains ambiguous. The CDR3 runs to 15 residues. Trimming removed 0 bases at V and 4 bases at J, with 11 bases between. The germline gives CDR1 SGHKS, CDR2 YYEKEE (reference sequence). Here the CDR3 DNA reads TGTGCCAGCAGCTTGGTCGGTGTGGTCGGAAACACCATATATTTT. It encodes CASSLVGVVGNTIYF.

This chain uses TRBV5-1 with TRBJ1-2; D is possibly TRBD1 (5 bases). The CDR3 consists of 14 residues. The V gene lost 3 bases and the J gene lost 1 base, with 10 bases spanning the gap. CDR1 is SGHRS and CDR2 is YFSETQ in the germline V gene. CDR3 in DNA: TGCGCCAGCAGCTCGGGGGACCTTAACTATGGCTACACCTTC. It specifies CASSSGDLNYGYTF. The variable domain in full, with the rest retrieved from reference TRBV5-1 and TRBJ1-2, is KAGVTQTPRYLIKTRGQQVTLSCSPISGHRSVSWYQQTPGQGLQFLFEYFSETQRNKGNFPGRFSGRQFSNSRSEMNVSTLELGDSALYLCASSSGDLNYGYTFGSGTRLTVV.